These T cell receptor beta chains were read from a single sample in a study of blood T cell repertoires in COVID-19. Repertoires were generated with immunoSEQ multiplex PCR, while TCRdb's copy carries only in-frame clones and drops some. This table has about 130,000 clones, about 92% appearing once. The specimen sequenced was peripheral blood. The receptors were gathered from a man aged 55 to 70 with COVID-19, enrolled during active disease. CDR3s include the opening cysteine and the closing phenylalanine or tryptophan. Fields, in order: clone size, V gene, CDR3 protein. Clone size is stated in some rows and not others, as once, few, many or a class when expanded.

NA	TRBV15	CATGGTNEKLFF
NA	TRBV5-4	CASSTGGVVHEQFF
NA	TRBV11-3	CASSLRTSGRSGEQFF
NA	TRBV2	CAAGGESTEAFF
NA	TRBV24-1	CATSDLGRGEGNEQFF
NA	TRBV7-6	CASSLEAGGSYEQFF
NA	TRBV28	CASTDRGTGGYEQYF
NA	TRBV7-2	CASSLNRKETQYF
NA	TRBV6-4	CATRGFGEQFF
NA	TRBV27	CASSPRTANTGELFF
NA	TRBV27	CASSPGARETQYF
NA	TRBV18	CASSPQGDQPQHF
NA	TRBV7-2	CASSYLSSYEQYF
NA	TRBV24-1	CATTREGGYGYTF
NA	TRBV14	CASSHRTGTYEQYF
NA	TRBV6-5	CASTKDRDTDTQYF
NA	TRBV5-1	CASSLAPGTQSYEQFF
once	TRBV5-5	CASSPWRGNQPQHF
NA	TRBV19	CASSIDSNYGYTF
NA	TRBV15	CATSRDLGGSGYTF
NA	TRBV2	CASSRGGFQPQHF
NA	TRBV18	CASSAGARNEKLFF
many	TRBV7-2	CASSFDWGSTNEAFF
NA	TRBV19	CASTPTGSTDTQYF
NA	TRBV27	CASARQGVAEKLFF
NA	TRBV24-1	CATRKGGEGEQYF
few	TRBV5-4	CASSMDRLNTEAFF
NA	TRBV18	CASLAEAPSGYTF
NA	TRBV3-1/TRBV3-2	CASSHVGGEQYF
NA	TRBV28	CASSTRGSGRAVGELFF
few	TRBV29-1	CSVADSVEQFF
NA	TRBV2	CASMAVRDEQYF
NA	TRBV18	CASSRTPGLAGGRTDTQYF
NA	TRBV19	CAASPSTYNEQFF
NA	TRBV10-2	CASKEVLAGEGRTDTQYF
once	TRBV27	CASSLGTANQPQHF
NA	TRBV14	CASSAGGGPGELFF
NA	TRBV7-9	CASSPPGQGYEQYF
once	TRBV30	CAFKTGDNIQYF
NA	TRBV6-2/TRBV6-3	CASSYPGTGISYEQYF
once	TRBV5-1	CASRMDSSYGYTF
NA	TRBV28	CASSLLGTQGAYEQYF
NA	TRBV30	CAWSVLRGPGTDTQYF
NA	TRBV6-6	CASSYVRDEKLFF
NA	TRBV5-6	CASSFPGDPSTDTQYF
few	TRBV13	CASCRGPNTEAFF
NA	TRBV5-1	CASSLEGLLGDTQYF
NA	TRBV6-5	CASSYSRTNTGELFF
NA	TRBV7-9	CASTLPGTEAFF
NA	TRBV24-1	CATSDLRQGEYNEQFF
NA	TRBV20-1	CSASLGGALGYTF